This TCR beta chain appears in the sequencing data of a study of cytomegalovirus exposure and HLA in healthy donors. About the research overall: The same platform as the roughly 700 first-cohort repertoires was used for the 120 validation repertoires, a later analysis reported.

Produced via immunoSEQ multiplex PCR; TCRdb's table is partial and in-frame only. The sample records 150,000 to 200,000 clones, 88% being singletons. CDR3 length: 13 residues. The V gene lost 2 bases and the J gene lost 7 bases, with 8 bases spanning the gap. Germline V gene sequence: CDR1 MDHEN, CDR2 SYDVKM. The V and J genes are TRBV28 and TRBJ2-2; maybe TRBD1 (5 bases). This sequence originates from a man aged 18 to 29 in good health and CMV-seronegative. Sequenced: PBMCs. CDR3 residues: CASSLGQGGELFF. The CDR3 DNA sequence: TGTGCCAGCAGTTTAGGGCAGGGCGGGGAGCTGTTTTTT.